This passage covers 32 T cell receptor beta chains from one sample sequenced in a study of shared clonotypes between healthy human individuals. Produced via immunoSEQ multiplex PCR; TCRdb's table is partial and in-frame only. The sample lists roughly 2.5 million clones; over 85% were seen once. Sequencing input: naive CD4+ T cells sorted from blood. Documented subset: CD45RA+ positively selected. The receptors stem from a man aged 18-30 years in good health.

The rearrangement links TRBV19 to TRBJ2-2; 12 nucleotides line up with TRBD2. Per the germline V gene, CDR1 is LNHDA and CDR2 is SQIVND (reference sequence). This CDR3 has 17 residues. J lost 4 bases, V lost 7 bases, and 10 bases had no gene match. CDR3 nucleotides: TGTGCCAGTATTCCCTCGGGACTAGCGGGCTTCACCGGGGAGCTGTTTTTT. This gives the protein CASIPSGLAGFTGELFF.

The V gene is TRBV6-6, the J gene TRBJ1-2; possible D gene TRBD1, 6 bases. The CDR3 extends over 14 amino acids. Trimming took 5 bases from V and 0 from J, leaving 10 bases between them. Germline assignment: CDR1 MNHNY and CDR2 SVGAGI (reference sequence). CDR3 in DNA: TGTGCCAGCAGTGGAGCAGGGGCTAACTATGGCTACACCTTC. Amino acids: CASSGAGANYGYTF.

This chain joins TRBV6-6 and TRBJ2-3, with 9 bases matching TRBD2. The CDR3 runs 14 residues. Germline V gene sequence: CDR1 MNHNY, CDR2 SVGAGI (reference sequence). CDR3 sequence: CSSRVAGVSDTQYF. The CDR3 region has the DNA TGTTCGAGCAGGGTAGCGGGAGTCTCAGATACGCAGTATTTT.

V and J are TRBV6-6 and TRBJ1-1, with TRBD1 as a possible D gene (6 bases). The V and J ends lost 2 bases and 7 bases respectively, with 17 bases between them. The CDR3 length is 15 residues. In germline, CDR1 is MNHNY, CDR2 SVGAGI (reference sequence). The CDR3 sequence is CASSYNPWRTVEAFF. The CDR3, as DNA: TGTGCCAGCAGTTACAATCCATGGAGGACAGTTGAAGCTTTCTTT.

This chain links TRBV30 with TRBJ2-7; 7 bases fit TRBD2. Trimming removed 4 bases from V and 4 bases from J; junction bases left unmatched: 13. The CDR3 runs 15 residues. Germline CDR1 GTSNPN, CDR2 SVGIG (reference sequence). CDR3 in DNA: TGTGCCTGGAATGGGGCGCGGGAGAGTCAATACGAGCAGTACTTC. It translates to CAWNGARESQYEQYF.

The chain joins TRBV6-1 to TRBJ1-3, with TRBD1 as a possible D gene (5 bases). Between the trimmed V and J ends, which lost 4 bases and 2 bases, there was a span of 9 bases. The CDR3 has 14 residues. The germline gives CDR1 MNHNS, CDR2 SASEGT. The CDR3 here is CASSVTDTGNTIYF. The CDR3 DNA is TGTGCCAGCAGTGTGACAGATACTGGAAACACCATATATTTT.

This clone came up once. The chain carries TRBV28 and TRBJ1-1; tentative D call: TRBD1 (5 bases). The length of the CDR3 is 14 residues. Trimming took 2 bases from V and 4 from J, leaving 11 bases between them. The germline gives CDR1 MDHEN, CDR2 SYDVKM. The CDR3 is CASSLIRGGTEAFF. The CDR3 DNA sequence: TGTGCCAGCAGTTTAATCCGGGGCGGCACTGAAGCTTTCTTT.

The genes are TRBV7-9 and TRBJ2-7, with D perhaps TRBD1 or TRBD2 (5 bases each). V gave up 5 bases and J gave up 3 bases, with 8 bases separating them. Germline V gene data show CDR1 as SEHNR and CDR2 as FQNEAQ (reference sequence). There are 12 residues in the CDR3. DNA for the CDR3: TGTGCCAGCAGCCGGGACCGCTACGAGCAGTACTTC. Translated: CASSRDRYEQYF. The whole variable domain, filled in from reference TRBV7-9 and TRBJ2-7, reads DTGVSQNPRHKITKRGQNVTFRCDPISEHNRLYWYRQTLGQGPEFLTYFQNEAQLEKSRLLSDRFSAERPKGSFSTLEIQRTEQGDSAMYLCASSRDRYEQYFGPGTRLTVT.

CDR3 in amino acids: CASRVARGTDTQYF. Here the CDR3 DNA reads TGTGCCAGCAGAGTCGCCAGGGGAACAGATACGCAGTATTTT. This chain connects TRBV5-4 to TRBJ2-3; D possibly corresponds to TRBD1 (6 bases). Germline loops: CDR1 SGHNT, CDR2 YYREEE (reference sequence). V was shortened by 5 bases and J by 3 bases, with 13 bases between the two germline ends. The CDR3 loop spans 14 amino acids.

The J gene is TRBJ2-7, the V gene TRBV4-1; 13 bases fit TRBD2. The V gene's germline CDR1 is MGHRA and CDR2 YSYEKL. V lost 2 bases, J lost 5 bases, and 15 bases stayed unmatched. This CDR3 is 19 amino acids long. CDR3 in DNA: TGCGCCAGCAGCCAATGGGTTCAACTAGCGGGGGGGCCTTTGAACGAGCAGTACTTC. It specifies CASSQWVQLAGGPLNEQYF.

The CDR3 sequence is CASSLAFEAFF. The CDR3 bases are TGTGCCAGCAGCTTAGCGTTTGAAGCTTTCTTT. The chain is built from TRBV7-9 and TRBJ1-1; D is ambiguous. Germline CDR1 SEHNR, CDR2 FQNEAQ (reference sequence). This CDR3 is 11 amino acids long. Trimming stripped 0 bases from V and 7 bases from J, with 3 bases between.

V and J are TRBV5-1 and TRBJ2-3; 7 positions match TRBD1. Germline CDR1 is SGHRS and CDR2 is YFSETQ. The CDR3 consists of 14 residues. The V and J ends lost 4 bases and 3 bases, in that order; junction bases with no gene match: 5. This CDR3 reads CASSITGVTDTQYF. The CDR3, as DNA: TGCGCCAGCAGCATAACAGGGGTGACAGATACGCAGTATTTT.

The chain is built from TRBV2 and TRBJ2-7; the D is unclear. Per the germline V gene, CDR1 is SNHLY and CDR2 is FYNNEI. This CDR3 comprises 16 residues. V shed 0 bases and J shed 2 bases, with 14 bases lying between them. CDR3 sequence reads: CASSEAGVAWAYEQYF. The DNA for the CDR3 is TGTGCCAGCAGTGAAGCTGGAGTGGCTTGGGCCTACGAGCAGTACTTC.

V is TRBV28 and J is TRBJ2-3; D may be TRBD1 (5 bases). The V and J ends lost 3 bases and 0 bases respectively, with 22 bases between them. The CDR3 is made up of 19 amino acids. CDR1 is MDHEN, CDR2 SYDVKM, per germline. CDR3 coding DNA: TGTGCCAGCAGTTTCGACTTACGGCAGGAAGGGGCTAGCACAGATACGCAGTATTTT. The encoded protein is CASSFDLRQEGASTDTQYF.

A note on this clone: The same CDR3 also results from other DNA sequences found in this sample. The rearrangement uses TRBV7-2 and TRBJ2-5, with 8 nucleotides matching TRBD2. The CDR3 covers 14 residues. V lost 3 bases and J lost 2; bases outside the gene matches: 2. Germline V lookup: CDR1 SGHTA, CDR2 FQGNSA. The CDR3 here is CASSFTSGQETQYF. The CDR3 DNA follows: TGTGCCAGCAGCTTTACTAGCGGTCAAGAGACCCAGTACTTC.

This clone occurred once. This rearrangement joins TRBV5-4 to TRBJ2-7; 9 bases fit TRBD1. The CDR3 is made up of 15 amino acids. V lost 4 bases and J lost 1; bases outside the gene matches: 6. The V gene's germline CDR1 is SGHNT and CDR2 YYREEE (reference sequence). CDR3 coding DNA: TGTGCCAGCAGCCCTGGACAGGGGACTTCCTACGAGCAGTACTTC. Its protein product is CASSPGQGTSYEQYF.

Note on this clone: Other DNA sequences from this sample encode an identical CDR3 as well. V and J are TRBV9 and TRBJ1-2; no definite D call. Trimming shortened V by 0 bases and J by 0 bases, and 9 bases separated the two germline ends. CDR1 SGDLS and CDR2 YYNGEE come from the germline V gene. The CDR3 covers 15 residues. The CDR3 bases are TGTGCCAGCAGCGTAGGGACGGGAGCTAACTATGGCTACACCTTC. Its translation: CASSVGTGANYGYTF.

This chain joins TRBV23-1 and TRBJ1-5; D possibly corresponds to TRBD1 (5 bases). TRBV23-1 has ORF status, its function being uncertain. The CDR3 covers 16 residues. With 6 bases removed from V and 0 bases from J, the gap between germline ends came to 15 bases. Written as DNA, the CDR3 is TGCGCCAGCAGCCAAACCCGGGACTATAGCAATCAGCCCCAGCATTTT. This encodes CASSQTRDYSNQPQHF.

The chain is built from TRBV19 and TRBJ2-5; D perhaps matches TRBD1 (7 bases). The CDR3 is 14 residues long. Germline CDR1 LNHDA, CDR2 SQIVND (reference sequence). Trimming cost V 4 bases and J 5 bases, with 14 bases left between them. CDR3 in amino acids: CASSKEGARETQYF. CDR3 coding DNA: TGTGCCAGTAGTAAGGAGGGGGCGCGGGAGACCCAGTACTTC.

The V and J genes are TRBV11-3 and TRBJ2-2; D not certain. The CDR3 totals 14 residues. The ends were cut back, 5 bases at V and 6 bases at J, with 13 bases in the middle. Germline lookup yields CDR1 SGHNT and CDR2 YENEEA. As DNA, the CDR3 is TGTGCCAGCAGCCCTGCGGAAGGAGCCGGGGAGCTGTTTTTT. The encoded protein is CASSPAEGAGELFF. Using reference TRBV11-3 and TRBJ2-2 for the parts outside the CDR3, the full variable domain is EAGVVQSPRYKIIEKKQPVAFWCNPISGHNTLYWYLQNLGQGPELLIRYENEEAVDDSQLPKDRFSAERLKGVDSTLKIQPAELGDSAVYLCASSPAEGAGELFFGEGSRLTVL.

This clone has only one observation. The chain carries TRBV30 and TRBJ1-2; D gene ambiguous. Germline V gives CDR1 GTSNPN, CDR2 SVGIG (reference sequence). Trimming took 1 base from V and 0 from J, leaving 12 bases between them. The CDR3 loop spans 15 amino acids. This CDR3 is CAWSATAYPNYGYTF. The DNA for the CDR3 is TGTGCCTGGAGTGCTACAGCTTATCCTAACTATGGCTACACCTTC.

The genes are TRBV9 and TRBJ2-1; 8 nucleotides line up with TRBD2. Germline V gene lookup returns CDR1 SGDLS and CDR2 YYNGEE. The CDR3 sequence is 17 residues long. V gave up 0 bases and J gave up 10 bases; unmatched junction bases: 15. The CDR3 nucleotides read TGTGCCAGCAGCGTAGGCCTCGGGGGGGCCGTCACAAGAGAGCAGTTCTTC. Its protein product is CASSVGLGGAVTREQFF.

This sequence joins TRBV11-2 and TRBJ2-5; D possibly corresponds to TRBD1 (6 bases). Germline CDR1 SGHAT, CDR2 FQNNGV. The ends were cut back, 5 bases at V and 4 bases at J, with 14 bases in the middle. CDR3 length: 14 amino acids. The CDR3 spells CASSPGHLGETQYF. CDR3 nucleotides: TGTGCCAGCAGCCCGGGACATTTGGGAGAGACCCAGTACTTC.

The chain employs TRBV7-9 and TRBJ2-5; unclear D gene. Germline CDR1 and CDR2: SEHNR and FQNEAQ (reference sequence). The V end lost 2 bases, the J end lost 5 bases, and 9 bases lay between the germline ends. The CDR3 is made up of 13 amino acids. The CDR3 DNA is TGTGCCAGCAGCTTACTAATGGACGAGACCCAGTACTTC. This codes for CASSLLMDETQYF.

This chain connects TRBV28 to TRBJ1-5, with D unresolved. Germline V gene sequence: CDR1 MDHEN, CDR2 SYDVKM. The CDR3 runs to 13 residues. Trimming left V 1 base short and J 8 bases short, with 9 bases between. CDR3 coding DNA: TGTGCCAGCAGTTTATTCGGGTCTGAGCCCCAGCATTTT. It yields the protein CASSLFGSEPQHF.

This chain joins TRBV7-8 and TRBJ2-7; D unresolved. Germline V gene lookup returns CDR1 SGHVS and CDR2 FQNEAQ. V dropped 4 bases and J dropped 5 bases, with 18 bases sitting between them. The CDR3 runs 15 residues. CDR3 residues: CASSSSGPGPNEQYF. The CDR3 DNA reads as TGTGCCAGCAGCTCGTCTGGCCCGGGTCCCAACGAGCAGTACTTC.

The CDR3 nucleotides read TGTGCCAGCGTGAGGGAAGCTGGAAACACCATATATTTT. Residues: CASVREAGNTIYF. The chain joins TRBV2 to TRBJ1-3; D is unresolved. The CDR3 extends over 13 amino acids. Germline values: CDR1 SNHLY, CDR2 FYNNEI. The V and J ends lost 8 bases and 2 bases respectively, with 10 bases between them.

The rearrangement links TRBV5-1 to TRBJ1-5; 9 bases map to TRBD1. Germline CDR1 SGHRS, CDR2 YFSETQ. The length of the CDR3 is 17 residues. V lost 0 bases, J lost 2 bases, and 6 bases stayed unmatched. The CDR3 loop is CASSLEGTGSGNQPQHF. In DNA, the CDR3 is TGCGCCAGCAGCTTGGAAGGGACAGGGTCGGGCAATCAGCCCCAGCATTTT.

The chain carries TRBV28 and TRBJ1-5, with D unresolved. Germline CDR1 is MDHEN and CDR2 is SYDVKM. V lost 2 bases to trimming and J lost 0 bases, with 11 bases between them. The CDR3 spans 16 residues. The CDR3 reads CASSLRPRSSNQPQHF. In nucleotides, the CDR3 is TGTGCCAGCAGTTTACGGCCCCGGAGTAGCAATCAGCCCCAGCATTTT.

The chain joins TRBV5-1 to TRBJ1-4; 9 nucleotides match TRBD1. Per germline, CDR1 SGHRS and CDR2 YFSETQ. CDR3 length: 15 residues. The ends lost 1 base at V and 7 bases at J; junction bases unmatched: 5. CDR3 sequence (DNA): TGCGCCAGCAGCTTGCGTGGGACAGGGAGTGAAAAACTGTTTTTT. Residues: CASSLRGTGSEKLFF.

The chain links TRBV6-5 to TRBJ2-4; tentative D call: TRBD1 (6 bases). The CDR3 is 14 amino acids. Germline V gives CDR1 MNHEY, CDR2 SVGAGI. V lost 1 base and J lost 5, with 9 bases in between. Written as DNA, the CDR3 is TGTGCCAGCAGTTACTTGGCAGGGGAAAACATTCAGTACTTC. Protein: CASSYLAGENIQYF.

V gene TRBV7-9 combines with J gene TRBJ2-1; no firm D call. The length of the CDR3 is 13 residues. Trimming shortened V by 7 bases and J by 6 bases, and 13 bases separated the two germline ends. The germline V gene has CDR1 SEHNR and CDR2 FQNEAQ (reference sequence). In nucleotides, the CDR3 is TGTGCCAGCACAAGGCCCGTGCCCAATGAGCAGTTCTTC. Amino acids: CASTRPVPNEQFF.